A selection of T cell receptor beta chains follows, all from one sample in a study of early T cells in non-severe SARS-CoV-2 infection. TCRdb re-called the 5' RACE reads through MiXCR, storing one row per CDR3 protein. The sample has some 56,000 distinct CDR3 sequences, roughly 15% seen once. The specimen comprised whole blood, sampled at baseline. The receptors originated from an adult who was a healthcare worker with PCR-confirmed SARS-CoV-2 infection or an uninfected control (not recorded which). The CDR3 runs from the conserved cysteine through the conserved F or W. Fields, in order: CDR3 DNA, CDR3 protein, CDR3 length, clone size, V gene, J gene, D gene. A D gene is named only where the DNA matches it firmly. Size is stated for part of the rows, as once, few or many counts, or as a class when the clone is expanded.

CDR3nt: TGCGCCAGCAGTGAGGGACAGGGGAAATTAGCCCTCCACTTT
CDR3aa: CASSEGQGKLALHF
len: 14
abundance: -
v_gene: TRBV10-2
j_gene: TRBJ1-6
d_gene: TRBD1

CDR3nt: TGTGCCAGCGGCGCCGGGCGGGCGCTCAATGAGCAGTTCTTC
CDR3aa: CASGAGRALNEQFF
len: 14
abundance: -
v_gene: TRBV7-8
j_gene: TRBJ2-1
d_gene: -

CDR3nt: TGTGCCTGGAGTGAGGGAAGACAGCCCCAGCATTTT
CDR3aa: CAWSEGRQPQHF
len: 12
abundance: few
v_gene: TRBV30
j_gene: TRBJ1-5
d_gene: -

CDR3nt: TGCGCCAGCAGCCAGGAAGGGTCGGGACAGGGGAATTCACCCCTCCACTTT
CDR3aa: CASSQEGSGQGNSPLHF
len: 17
abundance: many
v_gene: TRBV4-1
j_gene: TRBJ1-6
d_gene: TRBD1

CDR3nt: TGTGCCAGCAGTTGGACAGGGGGAACAGATACGCAGTATTTT
CDR3aa: CASSWTGGTDTQYF
len: 14
abundance: few
v_gene: TRBV27
j_gene: TRBJ2-3
d_gene: TRBD1

CDR3nt: TGTGCCAGCAGTATTGGGACAGGGGACTCACCCCTCCACTTT
CDR3aa: CASSIGTGDSPLHF
len: 14
abundance: -
v_gene: TRBV6-1
j_gene: TRBJ1-6
d_gene: TRBD1

CDR3nt: TGTGCCAGCAGAAGGACAGGGGCGATCGAGCAGTACTTC
CDR3aa: CASRRTGAIEQYF
len: 13
abundance: -
v_gene: TRBV6-1
j_gene: TRBJ2-7
d_gene: TRBD1

CDR3nt: TGTGCCAGCAGTTTATCTAGAAATTCACCCCTCCACTTT
CDR3aa: CASSLSRNSPLHF
len: 13
abundance: -
v_gene: TRBV27
j_gene: TRBJ1-6
d_gene: -

CDR3nt: TGCAGATCCGCGAGGCCCCAGCATTTT
CDR3aa: CRSARPQHF
len: 9
abundance: few
v_gene: TRBV29-1
j_gene: TRBJ1-5
d_gene: -

CDR3nt: TGCGCCAGCAGGCAAAACACCGGGGAGCTGTTTTTT
CDR3aa: CASRQNTGELFF
len: 12
abundance: few
v_gene: TRBV5-1
j_gene: TRBJ2-2
d_gene: -

CDR3nt: TGTGCCAGCAGTTACGGACAGGGCAATCAGCCCCAGCATTTT
CDR3aa: CASSYGQGNQPQHF
len: 14
abundance: few
v_gene: TRBV6-5
j_gene: TRBJ1-5
d_gene: TRBD1

CDR3nt: TGTGCCAGCAGTGATACCGTTAGACTAGGCCAAGATGAGCAGTTCTTC
CDR3aa: CASSDTVRLGQDEQFF
len: 16
abundance: -
v_gene: TRBV9
j_gene: TRBJ2-1
d_gene: -